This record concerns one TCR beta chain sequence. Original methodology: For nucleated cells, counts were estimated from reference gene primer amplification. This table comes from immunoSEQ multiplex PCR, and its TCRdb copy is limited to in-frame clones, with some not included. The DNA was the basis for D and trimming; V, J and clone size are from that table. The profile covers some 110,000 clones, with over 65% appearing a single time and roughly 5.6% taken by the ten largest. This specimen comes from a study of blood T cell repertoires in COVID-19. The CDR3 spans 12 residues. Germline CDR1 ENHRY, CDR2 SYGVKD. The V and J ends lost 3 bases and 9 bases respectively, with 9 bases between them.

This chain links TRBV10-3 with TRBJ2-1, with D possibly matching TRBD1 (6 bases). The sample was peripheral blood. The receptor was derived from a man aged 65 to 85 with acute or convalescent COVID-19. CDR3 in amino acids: CAISDRGGEQFF. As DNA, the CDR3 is TGTGCCATCAGTGACCGAGGGGGTGAGCAGTTCTTC.